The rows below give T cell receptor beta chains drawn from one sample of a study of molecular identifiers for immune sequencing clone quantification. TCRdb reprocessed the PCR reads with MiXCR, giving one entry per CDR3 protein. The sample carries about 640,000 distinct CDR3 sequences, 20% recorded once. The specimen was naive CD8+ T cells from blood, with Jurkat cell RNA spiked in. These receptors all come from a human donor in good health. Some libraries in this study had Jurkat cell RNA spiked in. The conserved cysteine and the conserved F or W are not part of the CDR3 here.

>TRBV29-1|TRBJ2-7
SVEGAGYEQY
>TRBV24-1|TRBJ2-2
ATSDSKRGRNTGELF
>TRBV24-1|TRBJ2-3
ATSEITSGSLADTQY
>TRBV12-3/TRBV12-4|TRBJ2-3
ASSPTSGWDTQY
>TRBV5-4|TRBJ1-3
ASSQAGTGPGSTIY
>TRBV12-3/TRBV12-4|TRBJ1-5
ASSGDRVQPQH
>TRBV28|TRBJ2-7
ASSTGGHFYEQY
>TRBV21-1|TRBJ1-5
ASSNSGGGDHQPQH
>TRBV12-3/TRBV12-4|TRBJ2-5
ASSFGSQETQY
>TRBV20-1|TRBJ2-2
SAREGWDRGKLGGELF
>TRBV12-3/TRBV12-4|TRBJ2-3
ASTFVGVTDTQY
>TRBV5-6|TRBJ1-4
ASSNDRVLHEELF
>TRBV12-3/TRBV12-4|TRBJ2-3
ASSPDRAGTDTQY
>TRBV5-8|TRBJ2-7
ASSVYPGPYEQY
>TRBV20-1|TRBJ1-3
SAINWNSGNTIY
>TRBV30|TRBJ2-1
AWRSPNEQF
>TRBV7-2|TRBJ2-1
ASSLYGLAVNEQF
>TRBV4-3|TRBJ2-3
ASSQEPGLASSTDTQY
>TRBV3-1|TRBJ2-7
ASSQGQGVVDEQY
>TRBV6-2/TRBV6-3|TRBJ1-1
ASSQLQGQIEAF
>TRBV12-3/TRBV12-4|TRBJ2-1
ASSPGPHNEQS
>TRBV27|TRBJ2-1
ASSPWTAPIKV
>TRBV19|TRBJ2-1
ASTRGAGEPTCNEQF
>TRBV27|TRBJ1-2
ASSTTLGEPNYT
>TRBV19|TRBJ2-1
ASSTMGLAIYNEQF
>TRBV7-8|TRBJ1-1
ASSLYRAGTEAF
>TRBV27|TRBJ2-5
ASSFLLDRGPETQY
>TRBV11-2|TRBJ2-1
ASSLEVYNEQF
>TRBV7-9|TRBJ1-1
ASSHPRQAEIEAF
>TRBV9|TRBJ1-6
ASSAWEQGYSPLH
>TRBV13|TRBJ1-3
ASRGGGSGNTIY
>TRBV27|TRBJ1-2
ASSLSGGNYGYT
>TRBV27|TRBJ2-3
ASSFMGTGEVEQY
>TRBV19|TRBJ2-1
ASSVDFSSYNEQF
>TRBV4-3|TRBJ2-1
ASSQDGGLYNEQF
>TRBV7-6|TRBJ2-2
ASVPGGEITNTGELF
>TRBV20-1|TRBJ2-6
SASRDTGANVLT
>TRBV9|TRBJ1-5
ASSVGRDHQPQH
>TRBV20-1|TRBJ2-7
SARDSQMGDFYEQY
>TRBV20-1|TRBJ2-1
SARESSAFYNEQF
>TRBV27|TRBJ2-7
ASSNNRGSYEQY
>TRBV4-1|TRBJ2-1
ASSHVKQGNEQF
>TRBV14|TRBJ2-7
ASSQEGQGYHEQY
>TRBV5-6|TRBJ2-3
ASSPGTVTSTDTQY
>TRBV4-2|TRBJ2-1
ASSQDHSVTGGFDEQF
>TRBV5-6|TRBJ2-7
ASSLPTSGTRLRYEQY
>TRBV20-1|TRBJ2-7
SAREGISYEQY
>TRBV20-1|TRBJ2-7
SAAPGLADYEQY
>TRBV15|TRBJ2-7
ATSRITGVKNEQY